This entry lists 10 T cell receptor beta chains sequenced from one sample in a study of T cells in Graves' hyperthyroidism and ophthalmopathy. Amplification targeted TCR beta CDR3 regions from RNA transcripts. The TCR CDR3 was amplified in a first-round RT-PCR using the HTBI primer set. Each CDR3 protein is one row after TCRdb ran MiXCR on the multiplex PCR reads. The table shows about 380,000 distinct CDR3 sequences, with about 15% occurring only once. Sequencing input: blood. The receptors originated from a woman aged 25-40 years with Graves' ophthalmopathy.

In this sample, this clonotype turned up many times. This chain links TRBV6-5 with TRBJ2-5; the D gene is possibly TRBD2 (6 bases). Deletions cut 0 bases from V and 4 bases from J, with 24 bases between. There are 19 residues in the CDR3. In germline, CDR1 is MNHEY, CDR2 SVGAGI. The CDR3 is CASSYSAGHPLQPRETQYF. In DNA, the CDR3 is TGTGCCAGCAGTTACTCGGCGGGGCATCCGCTTCAACCCCGAGAGACCCAGTACTTC.

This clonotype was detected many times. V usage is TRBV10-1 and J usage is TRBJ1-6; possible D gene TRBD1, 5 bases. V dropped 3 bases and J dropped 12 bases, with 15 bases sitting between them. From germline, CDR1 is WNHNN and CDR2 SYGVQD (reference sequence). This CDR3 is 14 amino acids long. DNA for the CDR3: TGCGCCAGCAGTGATCGCAGGGAACGGGGACCCCTCCACTTT. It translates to CASSDRRERGPLHF.

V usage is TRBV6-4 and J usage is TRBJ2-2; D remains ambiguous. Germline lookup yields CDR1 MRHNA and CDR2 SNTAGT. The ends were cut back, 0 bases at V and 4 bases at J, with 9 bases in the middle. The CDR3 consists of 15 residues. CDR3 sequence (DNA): TGTGCCAGCAGTGACTCGAGTGGGGTCACCGGGGAGCTGTTTTTT. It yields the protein CASSDSSGVTGELFF.

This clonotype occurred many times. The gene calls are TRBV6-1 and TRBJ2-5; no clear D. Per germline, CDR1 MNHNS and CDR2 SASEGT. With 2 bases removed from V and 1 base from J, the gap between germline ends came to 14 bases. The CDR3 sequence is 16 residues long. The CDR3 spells CASSEFPGVLQETQYF. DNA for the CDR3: TGTGCCAGCAGTGAATTCCCGGGCGTACTCCAAGAGACCCAGTACTTC.

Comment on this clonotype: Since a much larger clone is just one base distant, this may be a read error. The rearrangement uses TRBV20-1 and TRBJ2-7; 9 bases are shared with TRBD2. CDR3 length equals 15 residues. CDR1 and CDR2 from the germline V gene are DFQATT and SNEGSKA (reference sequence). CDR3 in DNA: TGCAGTGCTAGTGAGCCCCTAGCGGGGAGCTACGTGCAGTACTTC. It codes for CSASEPLAGSYVQYF.

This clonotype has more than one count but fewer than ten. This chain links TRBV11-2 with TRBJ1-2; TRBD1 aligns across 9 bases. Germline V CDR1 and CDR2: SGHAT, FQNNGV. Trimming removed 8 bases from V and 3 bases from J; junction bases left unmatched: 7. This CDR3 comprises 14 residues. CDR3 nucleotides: TGTGCCAGCGGCCGCGGGGACAGGGACTATGGCTACACCTTC. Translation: CASGRGDRDYGYTF.

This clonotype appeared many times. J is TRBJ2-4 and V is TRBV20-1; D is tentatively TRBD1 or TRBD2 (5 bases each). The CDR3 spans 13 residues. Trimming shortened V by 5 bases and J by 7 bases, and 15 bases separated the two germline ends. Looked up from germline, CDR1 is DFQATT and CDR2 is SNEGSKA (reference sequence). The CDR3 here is CSAGKAGANIQYF. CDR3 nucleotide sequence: TGCAGTGCTGGAAAGGCCGGGGCTAACATTCAGTACTTC.

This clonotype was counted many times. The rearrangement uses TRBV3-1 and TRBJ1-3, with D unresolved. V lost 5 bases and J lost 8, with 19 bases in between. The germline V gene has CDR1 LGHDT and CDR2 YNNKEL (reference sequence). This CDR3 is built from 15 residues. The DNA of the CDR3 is TGTGCCAGCAGCAACCGAGGACTCGGGAGTGACACCATATATTTT. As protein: CASSNRGLGSDTIYF.

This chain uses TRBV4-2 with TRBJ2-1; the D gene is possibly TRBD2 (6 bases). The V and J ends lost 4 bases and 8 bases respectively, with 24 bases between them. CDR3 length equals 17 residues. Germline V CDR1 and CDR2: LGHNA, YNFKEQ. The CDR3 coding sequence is TGTGCCAGCAGCCCTCGGTGGAGGGGCCGAATTTTAGATGAGCAGTTCTTC. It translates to CASSPRWRGRILDEQFF.

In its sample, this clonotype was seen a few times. Written as DNA, the CDR3 is TGTGCCAGCTCACCGGGACAGGGCTATTTAGAGGAGCTGTTTTTT. Its protein product is CASSPGQGYLEELFF. The V call is TRBV18, the J call TRBJ2-2, with 9 nucleotides matching TRBD1. The germline V gene has CDR1 KGHSH and CDR2 LQKENI. Trimming at V came to 3 bases and at J to 10 bases, leaving 9 bases not matched to a gene. This CDR3 has 15 residues.